The clone carrying this T cell receptor beta chain was seen only once. Using immunoSEQ multiplex PCR, the repertoire was profiled, and TCRdb retains in-frame clones only, with some absent. Of 700,000 or so clones in the sample, approximately 85% were seen once. This sample is part of a study of shared T cell receptors in the human thymus. The CDR3 spans 15 residues. V dropped 5 bases and J dropped 0; count of bases not matched to a gene: 5. Germline V gene lookup returns CDR1 MNHNY and CDR2 SVGAGI (reference sequence). These data were also reused for a study on human thymus T cells. Turning to that study: Those donating were healthy Finnish infants in corrective surgery for congenital heart defects. Thymic samples were excised during corrective heart operations. Biased V and J segment usage appeared in thymus and peripheral blood. Unrelated people showed highly overlapping thymic repertoires, related research reported.

The receptor was isolated from a girl less than two years old with a congenital heart defect. Sample: thymocytes. The chain uses TRBV6-6 and TRBJ1-1; TRBD1 agrees at 8 bases. CDR3 coding DNA: TGTGCCAGCAGTGGGCGACAGGGGATGAACACTGAAGCTTTCTTT. It yields the protein CASSGRQGMNTEAFF.